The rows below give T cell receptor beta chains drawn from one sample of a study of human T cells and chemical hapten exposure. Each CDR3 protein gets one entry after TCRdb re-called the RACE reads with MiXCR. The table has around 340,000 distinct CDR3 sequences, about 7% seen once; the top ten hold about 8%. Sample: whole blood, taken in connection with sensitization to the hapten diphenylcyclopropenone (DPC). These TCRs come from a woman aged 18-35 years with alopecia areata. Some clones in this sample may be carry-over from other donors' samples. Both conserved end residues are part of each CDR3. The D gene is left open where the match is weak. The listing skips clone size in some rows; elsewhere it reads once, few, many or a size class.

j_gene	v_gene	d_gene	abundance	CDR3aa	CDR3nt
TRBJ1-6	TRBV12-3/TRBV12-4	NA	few	CASGFGVNNSPLHF	TGTGCCAGCGGGTTCGGGGTTAATAATTCACCCCTCCACTTT
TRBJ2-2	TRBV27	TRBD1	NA	CASRDRVGFGELFF	TGTGCCAGCAGGGACAGGGTGGGTTTCGGGGAGCTGTTTTTT
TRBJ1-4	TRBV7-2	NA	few	CASSLYGKGLFF	TGTGCCAGCAGCTTATACGGGAAGGGACTGTTTTTT
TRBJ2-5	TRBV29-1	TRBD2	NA	CSVERTSQETQYF	TGCAGCGTTGAGCGGACTAGCCAAGAGACCCAGTACTTC
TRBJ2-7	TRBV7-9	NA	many	CASSLEYSELPYEQYF	TGTGCCAGCAGCTTAGAATATAGCGAGCTCCCCTACGAGCAGTACTTC
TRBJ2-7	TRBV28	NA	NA	CASSFAGGRVYEQYF	TGTGCCAGCAGTTTTGCCGGGGGGCGAGTCTACGAGCAGTACTTC
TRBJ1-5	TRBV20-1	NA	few	CSARDPQQPQHF	TGCAGTGCTAGAGATCCCCAGCAGCCCCAGCATTTT
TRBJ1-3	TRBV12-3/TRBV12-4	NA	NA	CASSLSQGNTIYF	TGTGCCAGCAGTCTCTCTCAGGGAAACACCATATATTTT
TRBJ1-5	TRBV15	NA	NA	CATSRGTAMDYQPQHF	TGTGCCACCAGCAGAGGGACAGCCATGGATTATCAGCCCCAGCATTTT
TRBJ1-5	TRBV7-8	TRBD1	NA	CASSSIGQGVNQPQHF	TGTGCCAGCAGTTCGATCGGACAGGGGGTCAATCAGCCCCAGCATTTT
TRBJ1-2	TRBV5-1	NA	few	CASSLAEGEGNYGYTF	TGCGCCAGCAGCTTGGCTGAGGGGGAAGGAAACTATGGCTACACCTTC
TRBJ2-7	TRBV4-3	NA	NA	CASSQDRGTTYEQYF	TGCGCCAGCAGCCAAGATCGGGGCACCACCTACGAGCAGTACTTC
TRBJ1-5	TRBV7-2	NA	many	CASSLERGNQPQHF	TGTGCCAGCAGCTTAGAAAGGGGGAATCAGCCCCAGCATTTT
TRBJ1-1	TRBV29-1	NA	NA	CSVEEERRVRAFF	TGCAGCGTTGAAGAAGAACGGCGGGTGAGGGCTTTCTTT
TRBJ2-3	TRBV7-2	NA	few	CASSTTGSTDTQYF	TGTGCCAGCAGCACAACAGGGTCCACAGATACGCAGTATTTT
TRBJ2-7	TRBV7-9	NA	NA	CASGVGVSYEQYF	TGTGCCAGCGGGGTAGGGGTCTCCTACGAGCAGTACTTC
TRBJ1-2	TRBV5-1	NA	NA	CASTPGGDEGYTF	TGCGCCAGCACCCCAGGTGGGGATGAGGGCTACACCTTC
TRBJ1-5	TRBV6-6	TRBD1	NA	CASSALSDRGVQPQHF	TGTGCCAGCAGTGCACTCTCGGACAGGGGAGTTCAGCCCCAGCATTTT
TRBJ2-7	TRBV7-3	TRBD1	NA	CDSSPGTGRDSYEQYF	TGTGACAGCAGCCCTGGGACAGGGAGGGACTCCTACGAGCAGTACTTC
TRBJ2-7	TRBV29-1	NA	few	CSVLGTYEQYF	TGCAGCGTTTTAGGGACCTACGAGCAGTACTTC
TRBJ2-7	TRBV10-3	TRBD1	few	CAIRTGGEKNEQYF	TGTGCCATCAGAACAGGGGGCGAGAAGAACGAGCAGTACTTC
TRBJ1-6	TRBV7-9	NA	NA	CASSLEGGIASPLHF	TGTGCCAGCAGCCTGGAGGGGGGCATCGCCTCACCCCTCCACTTT
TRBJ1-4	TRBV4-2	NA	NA	CASSRTAIQDEKLFF	TGTGCCAGCAGTCGAACAGCCATCCAGGACGAAAAACTGTTTTTT
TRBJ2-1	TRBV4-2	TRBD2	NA	CASSQENSGGGYNEQFF	TGTGCCAGCAGCCAAGAAAATAGCGGGGGGGGATACAATGAGCAGTTCTTC
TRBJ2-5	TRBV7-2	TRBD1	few	CASSLASFRGQAKKETQYF	TGTGCCAGCAGCTTAGCTTCGTTCAGGGGGCAAGCGAAGAAAGAGACCCAGTACTTC
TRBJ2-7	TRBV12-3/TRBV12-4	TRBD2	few	CASSLLAGEYEQYF	TGTGCCAGCAGTTTGCTAGCGGGGGAGTACGAGCAGTACTTC
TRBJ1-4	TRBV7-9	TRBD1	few	CASSSIGQGGDEKLFF	TGTGCCAGCAGCAGTATCGGACAGGGGGGTGATGAAAAACTGTTTTTT
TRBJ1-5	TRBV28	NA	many	CASSLGGRVGQPQHF	TGTGCCAGCAGTTTAGGAGGCAGGGTTGGTCAGCCCCAGCATTTT
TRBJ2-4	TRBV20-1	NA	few	CSARDEVLAKNIQYF	TGCAGTGCTAGAGATGAGGTTCTAGCCAAAAACATTCAGTACTTC
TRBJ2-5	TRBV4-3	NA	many	CASSQSRRLETQYF	TGCGCCAGCAGCCAAAGTCGGAGACTAGAGACCCAGTACTTC
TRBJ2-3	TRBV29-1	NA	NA	CSVPGLTTDTQYF	TGCAGCGTTCCAGGGTTGACCACAGATACGCAGTATTTT
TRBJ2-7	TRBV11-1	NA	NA	CASSLSANGDLEQYF	TGTGCCAGCAGCTTAAGCGCAAACGGAGATTTGGAGCAGTACTTC